Presented here are 25 T cell receptor beta chains from one specimen sequenced in a study of cytomegalovirus exposure and HLA in healthy donors. TCRdb's table, derived via immunoSEQ multiplex PCR, lists solely in-frame clones and lacks some. Of some 190,000 clones in the sample, about 89% were seen once. Input material: PBMCs. Receptors were obtained from a man aged 25 to 40 in good health and CMV-seropositive.

Only a few counts were recorded for this clone. The chain couples TRBV7-8 to TRBJ2-7; 8 nucleotides line up with TRBD1. After removal of 6 bases from V and 4 bases from J, the junction contained 8 bases not matched to a gene. The CDR3 spans 14 residues. In germline, CDR1 is SGHVS, CDR2 FQNEAQ. CDR3 sequence reads: CASRPPGQVYEQYF. The CDR3 DNA reads as TGTGCCAGCAGACCCCCGGGACAGGTTTACGAGCAGTACTTC.

This clone appeared once. V and J are TRBV7-3 and TRBJ1-2; D is possibly TRBD1 (5 bases). Germline assignment: CDR1 SGHTA and CDR2 FQGTGA. V shed 3 bases and J shed 3 bases, with 17 bases lying between them. The CDR3 spans 16 residues. CDR3 protein: CASSFSGDSEDYGYTF. In nucleotides, the CDR3 is TGTGCCAGCAGCTTTTCGGGGGACTCCGAGGACTATGGCTACACCTTC.

The J gene is TRBJ1-2, the V gene TRBV19; no clear D. Trimming pared 10 bases from V and 3 bases from J, leaving 12 bases between. The CDR3 totals 12 residues. Germline V gene data show CDR1 as LNHDA and CDR2 as SQIVND (reference sequence). CDR3 in amino acids: CATTQNYYGYTF. The CDR3 DNA follows: TGTGCCACAACCCAGAATTACTATGGCTACACCTTC.

The chain employs TRBV18 and TRBJ2-1; D is unresolved. Germline CDR1 is KGHSH and CDR2 is LQKENI. V was pared by 2 bases and J by 6 bases, with 14 bases between. CDR3 length: 15 residues. The DNA of the CDR3 is TGTGCCAGCTCACCAGGGGTTGGAGTACGCAATGAGCAGTTCTTC. Amino acids: CASSPGVGVRNEQFF.

The J gene is TRBJ1-5, the V gene TRBV6-5; 8 bases fit TRBD1. With V trimmed by 7 bases and J by 4 bases, 6 bases remained unmatched. Germline lookup yields CDR1 MNHEY and CDR2 SVGAGI. CDR3 length equals 14 residues. The CDR3, as DNA: TGTGCCAGCAAGAAGGGACAGGCGAATCAGCCCCAGCATTTT. Translation gives CASKKGQANQPQHF.

The chain links TRBV19 to TRBJ1-2, with D possibly TRBD1 on 5 matching bases. This CDR3 contains 13 residues. V lost 2 bases to trimming and J lost 6 bases, with 10 bases between them. CDR1 is LNHDA, CDR2 SQIVND, per germline (reference sequence). Here the CDR3 reads CASSISRGNGYTF. In DNA, the CDR3 is TGTGCCAGTAGTATAAGTAGGGGCAATGGCTACACCTTC.

The J gene is TRBJ1-5, the V gene TRBV5-1; D perhaps matches TRBD1 (5 bases). The CDR3 spans 14 residues. Germline CDR1 SGHRS, CDR2 YFSETQ. Trimming left V 4 bases short and J 4 bases short, with 12 bases between. The CDR3 loop reads CASSHGDRNQPQHF. In nucleotides, the CDR3 is TGCGCCAGCAGCCATGGGGACCGGAATCAGCCCCAGCATTTT.

This chain uses TRBV6-1 with TRBJ2-1; the match to TRBD2 covers 7 bases. CDR3 length equals 14 residues. Germline CDR1 MNHNS, CDR2 SASEGT. V lost 7 bases, J lost 7 bases, and 10 bases stayed unmatched. CDR3 region: CASKEGGPGNEQFF. In DNA form, the CDR3 reads TGTGCCAGCAAAGAGGGAGGGCCTGGGAATGAGCAGTTCTTC.

The CDR3 loop is CASSFENQPQHF. The CDR3 DNA sequence: TGTGCCAGCAGCTTCGAAAATCAGCCCCAGCATTTT. The rearrangement uses TRBV11-2 and TRBJ1-5; D call uncertain. V shed 3 bases and J shed 4 bases, with 4 bases lying between them. The germline gives CDR1 SGHAT, CDR2 FQNNGV. The CDR3 spans 12 residues.

The V gene is TRBV25-1, the J gene TRBJ2-3, with 8 bases aligning to TRBD2. The trim removed 0 bases at V and 3 bases at J, leaving 5 bases unmatched. Germline values: CDR1 MGHDK, CDR2 SYGVNS. This CDR3 region has 16 residues. CDR3 sequence: CASSEYGGGVTDTQYF. CDR3 coding DNA: TGTGCCAGCAGTGAATACGGGGGGGGTGTGACAGATACGCAGTATTTT.

The chain carries TRBV6-6 and TRBJ1-5; a possible D gene is TRBD1 (5 bases). Deletions cut 7 bases from V and 6 bases from J, with 13 bases between. Germline V gene sequence: CDR1 MNHNY, CDR2 SVGAGI (reference sequence). CDR3 size: 13 residues. The CDR3, as DNA: TGTGCCAGCACTATCCGGGACGCTCAGCCCCAGCATTTT. It is translated as CASTIRDAQPQHF.

The V and J genes are TRBV9 and TRBJ2-1; 7 nucleotides agree with TRBD2. Trimming removed 0 bases from V and 3 bases from J; junction bases left unmatched: 6. Germline V gives CDR1 SGDLS, CDR2 YYNGEE. This CDR3 has 16 residues. The CDR3 bases are TGTGCCAGCAGCGTAGGCTCGCTAGCGGTCTACAATGAGCAGTTCTTC. This codes for CASSVGSLAVYNEQFF.

This sequence joins TRBV7-6 and TRBJ2-4, with D perhaps TRBD2 (6 bases). The germline V gene has CDR1 SGHVS and CDR2 FNYEAQ. With 5 bases removed from V and 3 bases from J, the gap between germline ends came to 20 bases. This CDR3 is built from 17 residues. The CDR3 is CASSPRAGDAGKNIQYF. CDR3 in DNA: TGTGCCAGCAGCCCGAGAGCGGGTGATGCGGGCAAAAACATTCAGTACTTC. The full variable domain, rest sourced from reference TRBV7-6 and TRBJ2-4, is GAGVSQSPRYKVTKRGQDVALRCDPISGHVSLYWYRQALGQGPEFLTYFNYEAQQDKSGLPNDRFSAERPEGSISTLTIQRTEQRDSAMYRCASSPRAGDAGKNIQYFGAGTRLSVL.

V and J are TRBV4-2 and TRBJ2-7; D unclear. Germline lookup yields CDR1 LGHNA and CDR2 YNFKEQ. The CDR3 length is 13 residues. The V and J ends lost 1 base and 4 bases respectively, with 8 bases between them. CDR3 bases: TGTGCCAGCAGCCAAGCGAAGGGATACGAGCAGTACTTC. This encodes CASSQAKGYEQYF.

J is TRBJ2-7 and V is TRBV28; 7 bases line up with TRBD2. The CDR3 loop spans 16 amino acids. The germline gives CDR1 MDHEN, CDR2 SYDVKM. V dropped 3 bases and J dropped 2; count of bases not matched to a gene: 10. The CDR3 protein is CASSFISRGTPYEQYF. In nucleotides, the CDR3 is TGTGCCAGCAGTTTCATCTCGCGGGGGACGCCCTACGAGCAGTACTTC.

The chain couples TRBV29-1 to TRBJ2-3; 12 positions agree with TRBD1. The CDR3 covers 14 residues. Germline CDR1 and CDR2: SQVTM and ANQGSEA. The DNA for the CDR3 is TGCAGTGTCCGGGACAGGGGGCGGGCAGATACGCAGTATTTT. Amino acid sequence: CSVRDRGRADTQYF.

The chain combines TRBV29-1 with TRBJ1-4; D remains ambiguous. Trimming shortened V by 6 bases and J by 2 bases, and 13 bases separated the two germline ends. CDR3 length: 14 residues. Per the germline V gene, CDR1 is SQVTM and CDR2 is ANQGSEA. The CDR3: CSVIYVSTNEKLFF. CDR3 DNA sequence: TGCAGCGTCATATATGTGTCGACTAATGAAAAACTGTTTTTT.

The V gene is TRBV19, the J gene TRBJ1-1; 11 bases match TRBD1. J lost 7 bases, V lost 4 bases, and 8 bases had no gene match. This CDR3 is built from 15 residues. The germline gives CDR1 LNHDA, CDR2 SQIVND (reference sequence). CDR3 residues: CASSTLGQGAREAFF. The CDR3 DNA is TGTGCCAGTAGTACCCTAGGACAGGGGGCCCGTGAAGCTTTCTTT.

The rearrangement uses TRBV27 and TRBJ2-5, with TRBD1 matching 8 bases. The J segment lost 4 bases and the V segment lost 1 base, leaving 17 bases of the junction unmatched. CDR3 length: 19 residues. Germline V gives CDR1 MNHEY, CDR2 SMNVEV (reference sequence). CDR3 loop: CASSLYYLDYRGIRETQYF. The DNA of the CDR3 is TGTGCCAGCAGTTTATATTATTTGGATTACAGGGGGATTCGAGAGACCCAGTACTTC.

This clone was found a few times. Here the CDR3 reads CATSRDYWPDPYEQYF. As DNA, the CDR3 is TGTGCCACCAGCAGAGATTACTGGCCCGACCCTTACGAGCAGTACTTC. The rearrangement uses TRBV15 and TRBJ2-7; no clear D. Trimming took off 0 bases at V and 4 bases at J, with 16 bases between the two ends. CDR1 and CDR2 (germline): LNHNV, YYDKDF (reference sequence). The CDR3 totals 16 residues.

The chain is built from TRBV9 and TRBJ1-3, with D possibly TRBD1 on 5 matching bases. Germline V lookup: CDR1 SGDLS, CDR2 YYNGEE. V lost 2 bases to trimming and J lost 4 bases, with 13 bases between them. This CDR3 has 15 residues. The CDR3 region is CASSVSGTQGNTIYF. DNA for the CDR3: TGTGCCAGCAGCGTTTCCGGGACTCAAGGAAACACCATATATTTT.

The chain recombines TRBV28 with TRBJ2-2; 11 bases align to TRBD1. The CDR3 loop spans 16 amino acids. The V gene end was trimmed by 5 bases and the J gene end by 3 bases; junction bases not matched to a gene: 5. Germline CDR1 reads MDHEN; CDR2 reads SYDVKM. The CDR3 sequence: CASSTGQGVYTGELFF. CDR3 DNA sequence: TGTGCCAGCAGTACGGGACAGGGGGTATACACCGGGGAGCTGTTTTTT.

This CDR3 reads CASSLNPPEQFF. CDR3 nucleotide sequence: TGTGCCAGCAGTCTAAACCCCCCCGAGCAGTTCTTC. The chain links TRBV6-5 to TRBJ2-1; no clear D. CDR3 size: 12 residues. V gave up 5 bases and J gave up 10 bases, with 12 bases separating them. Germline CDR1 MNHEY, CDR2 SVGAGI.

The chain joins TRBV29-1 to TRBJ1-2; a possible D gene is TRBD1 (5 bases). The CDR3 totals 14 residues. With 7 bases removed from V and 8 bases from J, the gap between germline ends came to 23 bases. CDR1 SQVTM and CDR2 ANQGSEA come from the germline V gene. The CDR3, as DNA: TGCAGCGCTTACCTACGTCGGGACCCGACGGGCTACACCTTC. Protein sequence: CSAYLRRDPTGYTF.

The chain carries TRBV5-1 and TRBJ2-2, with a tentative D call TRBD2 (6 bases). Germline loops: CDR1 SGHRS, CDR2 YFSETQ. CDR3 length equals 14 residues. V was cut by 0 bases and J by 7 bases, with 10 bases left in between. DNA for the CDR3: TGCGCCAGCAGCTTGGACGGGAGTTTCGGGGAGCTGTTTTTT. It yields the protein CASSLDGSFGELFF.